The clone carrying this TCR beta chain was picked up a small number of times. The antigen is undetermined. The sample belongs to a study of beta chain features in type 1 diabetes. About the research overall: Healthy donors, compared against patients, showed similar age, gender and cell yields.

Study observations and caveats: Cells that show high TCR expression could be over-represented by cDNA sequencing. Significant though moderate, a shortening of TCRB CDR3s appeared in all four CD4+ subsets of Type 1 diabetes patients. Among patients, naive, central memory and Treg TCRB repertoires appeared more similar than among healthy donors.

Only one heparinised blood draw was taken per donor, and its volume averaged around 100 mL. The CDR3 is 14 amino acids. Per the germline V gene, CDR1 is SGHAT and CDR2 is FQNNGV. With 1 base clipped from V and 7 bases from J, the junction kept 4 bases outside the gene matches. The sequenced template was cDNA made from the entire isolated RNA. The repertoire was sequenced with immunoSEQ multiplex PCR; TCRdb's copy has only in-frame clones and lacks some. This table holds over 600,000 clones, roughly 12% found once. The sequence was collected from a man in his thirties or forties with type 1 diabetes. The chain employs TRBV11-2 and TRBJ1-2, with 9 bases matching TRBD1. The sample comprised naive CD4+ T cells from blood. The CDR3 protein is CASSLGGQGSGYTF. The CDR3 coding sequence is TGTGCCAGCAGCTTAGGCGGACAGGGGTCTGGCTACACCTTC.